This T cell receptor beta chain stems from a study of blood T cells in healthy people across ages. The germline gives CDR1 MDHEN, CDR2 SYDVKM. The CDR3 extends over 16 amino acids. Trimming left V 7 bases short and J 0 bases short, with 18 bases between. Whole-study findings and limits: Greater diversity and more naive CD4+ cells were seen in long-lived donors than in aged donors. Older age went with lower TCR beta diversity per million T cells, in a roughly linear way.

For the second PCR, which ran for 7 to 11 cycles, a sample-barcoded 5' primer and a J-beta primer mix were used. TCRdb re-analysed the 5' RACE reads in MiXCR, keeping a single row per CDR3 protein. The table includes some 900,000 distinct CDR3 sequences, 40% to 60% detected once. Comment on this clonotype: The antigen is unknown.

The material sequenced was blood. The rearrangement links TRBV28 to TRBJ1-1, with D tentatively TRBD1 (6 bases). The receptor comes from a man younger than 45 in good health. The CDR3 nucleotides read TGTGCCAGCACTGAGGACAGACTCGTTTTGAACACTGAAGCTTTCTTT. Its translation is CASTEDRLVLNTEAFF. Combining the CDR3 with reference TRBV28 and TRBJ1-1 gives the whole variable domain DVKVTQSSRYLVKRTGEKVFLECVQDMDHENMFWYRQDPGLGLRLIYFSYDVKMKEKGDIPEGYSVSREKKERFSLILESASTNQTSMYLCASTEDRLVLNTEAFFGQGTRLTVV.